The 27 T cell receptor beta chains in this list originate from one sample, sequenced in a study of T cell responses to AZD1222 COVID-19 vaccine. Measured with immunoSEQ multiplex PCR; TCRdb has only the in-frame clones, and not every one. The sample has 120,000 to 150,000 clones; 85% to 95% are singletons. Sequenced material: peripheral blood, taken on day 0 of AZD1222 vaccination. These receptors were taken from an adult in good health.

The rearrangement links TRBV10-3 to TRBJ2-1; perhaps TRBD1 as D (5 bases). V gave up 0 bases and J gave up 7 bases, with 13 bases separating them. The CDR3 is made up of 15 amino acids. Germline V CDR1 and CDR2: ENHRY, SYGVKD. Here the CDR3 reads CAISESMRQPNEQFF. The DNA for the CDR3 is TGTGCCATCAGTGAGTCGATGCGACAGCCGAATGAGCAGTTCTTC.

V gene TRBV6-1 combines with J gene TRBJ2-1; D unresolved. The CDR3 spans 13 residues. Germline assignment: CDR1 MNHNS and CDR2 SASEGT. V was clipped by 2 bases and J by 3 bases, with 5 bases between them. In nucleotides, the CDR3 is TGTGCCAGCAGTGAAACGGGCTACAATGAGCAGTTCTTC. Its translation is CASSETGYNEQFF.

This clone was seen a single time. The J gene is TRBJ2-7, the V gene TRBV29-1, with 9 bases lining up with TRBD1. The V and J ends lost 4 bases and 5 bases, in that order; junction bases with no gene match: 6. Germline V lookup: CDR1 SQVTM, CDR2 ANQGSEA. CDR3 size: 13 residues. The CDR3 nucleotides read TGCAGCGTTGCTAGGGACAGGGTGGACGAGCAGTACTTC. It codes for CSVARDRVDEQYF.

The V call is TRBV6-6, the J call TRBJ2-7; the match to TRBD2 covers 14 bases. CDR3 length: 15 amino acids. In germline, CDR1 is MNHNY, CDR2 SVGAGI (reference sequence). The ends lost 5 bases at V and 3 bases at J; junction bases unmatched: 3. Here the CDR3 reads CASSIGTSGGYEQYF. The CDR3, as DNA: TGTGCCAGCAGTATCGGGACTAGCGGGGGCTACGAGCAGTACTTC.

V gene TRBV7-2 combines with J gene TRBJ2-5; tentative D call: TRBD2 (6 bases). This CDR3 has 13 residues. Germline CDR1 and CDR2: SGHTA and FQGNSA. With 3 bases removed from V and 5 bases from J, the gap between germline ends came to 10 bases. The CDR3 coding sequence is TGTGCCAGCAGCTTTGCGGGAATCGAGACCCAGTACTTC. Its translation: CASSFAGIETQYF.

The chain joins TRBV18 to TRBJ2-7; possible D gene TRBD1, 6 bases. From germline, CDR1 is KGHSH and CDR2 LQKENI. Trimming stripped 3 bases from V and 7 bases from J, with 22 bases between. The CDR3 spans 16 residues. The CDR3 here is CASSPGAGQVLGEQYF. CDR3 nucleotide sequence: TGTGCCAGCTCACCGGGGGCGGGCCAGGTCCTTGGGGAGCAGTACTTC.

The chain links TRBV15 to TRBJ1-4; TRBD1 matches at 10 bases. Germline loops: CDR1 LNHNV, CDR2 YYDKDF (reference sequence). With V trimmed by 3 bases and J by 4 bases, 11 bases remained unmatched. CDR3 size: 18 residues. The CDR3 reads CATSRVTTGGRGNEKLFF. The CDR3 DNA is TGTGCCACCAGCAGGGTCACGACAGGGGGCAGGGGTAATGAAAAACTGTTTTTT.

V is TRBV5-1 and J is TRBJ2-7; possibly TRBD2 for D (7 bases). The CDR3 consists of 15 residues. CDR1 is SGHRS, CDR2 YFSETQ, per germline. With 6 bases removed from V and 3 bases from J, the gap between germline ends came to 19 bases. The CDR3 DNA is TGCGCCAGCAATGGGGGGGCAGGGTCTATCTACGAGCAGTACTTC. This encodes CASNGGAGSIYEQYF.

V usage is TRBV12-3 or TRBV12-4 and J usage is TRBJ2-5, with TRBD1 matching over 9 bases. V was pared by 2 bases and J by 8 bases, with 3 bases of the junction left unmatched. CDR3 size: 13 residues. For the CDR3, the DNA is TGTGCCAGCAGTTTACGACAGGGGGATACCCAGTACTTC. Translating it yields CASSLRQGDTQYF.

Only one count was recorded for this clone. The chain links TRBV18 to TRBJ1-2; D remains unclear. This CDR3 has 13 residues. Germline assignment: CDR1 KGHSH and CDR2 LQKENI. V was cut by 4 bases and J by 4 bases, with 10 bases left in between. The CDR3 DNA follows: TGTGCCAGCTCACGGCAGAAGAGCTATGGCTACACCTTC. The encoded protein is CASSRQKSYGYTF.

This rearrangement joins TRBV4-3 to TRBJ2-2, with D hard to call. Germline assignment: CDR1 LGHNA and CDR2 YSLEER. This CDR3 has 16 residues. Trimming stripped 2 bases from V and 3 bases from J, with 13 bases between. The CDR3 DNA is TGCGCCAGCAGCCAACCCCGAGGTACTCACACCGGGGAGCTGTTTTTT. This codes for CASSQPRGTHTGELFF.

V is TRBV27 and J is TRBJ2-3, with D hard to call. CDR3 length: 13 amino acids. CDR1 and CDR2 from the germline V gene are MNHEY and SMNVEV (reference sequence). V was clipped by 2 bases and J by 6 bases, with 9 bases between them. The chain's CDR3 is CASSLVFRDTQYF. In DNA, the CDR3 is TGTGCCAGCAGTTTAGTATTCCGTGATACGCAGTATTTT.

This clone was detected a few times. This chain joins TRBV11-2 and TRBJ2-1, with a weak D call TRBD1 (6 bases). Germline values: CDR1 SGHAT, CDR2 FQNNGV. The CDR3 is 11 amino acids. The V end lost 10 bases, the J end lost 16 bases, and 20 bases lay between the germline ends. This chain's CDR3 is CATDGGRGGFF. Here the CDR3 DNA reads TGTGCCACCGATGGGGGTCGAGGGGGATTCTTC.

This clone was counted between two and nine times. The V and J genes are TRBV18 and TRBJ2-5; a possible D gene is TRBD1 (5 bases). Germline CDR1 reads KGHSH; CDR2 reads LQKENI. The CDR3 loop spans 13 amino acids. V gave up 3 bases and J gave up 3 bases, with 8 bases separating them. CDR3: CASSPDSKETQYF. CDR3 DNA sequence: TGTGCCAGCTCACCTGACAGCAAAGAGACCCAGTACTTC.

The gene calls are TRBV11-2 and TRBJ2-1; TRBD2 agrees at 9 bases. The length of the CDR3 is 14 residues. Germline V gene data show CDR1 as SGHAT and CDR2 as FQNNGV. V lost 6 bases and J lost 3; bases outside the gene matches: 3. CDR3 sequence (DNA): TGTGCCAGCAGGAGCGGGGGGCTCTACAATGAGCAGTTCTTC. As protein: CASRSGGLYNEQFF.

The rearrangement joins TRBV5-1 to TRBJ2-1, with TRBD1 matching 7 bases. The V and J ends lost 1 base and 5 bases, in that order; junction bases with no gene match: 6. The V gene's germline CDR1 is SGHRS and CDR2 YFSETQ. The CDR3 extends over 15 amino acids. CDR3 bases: TGCGCCAGCAGCTTGATGGGACAGACTAACAATGAGCAGTTCTTC. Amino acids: CASSLMGQTNNEQFF.

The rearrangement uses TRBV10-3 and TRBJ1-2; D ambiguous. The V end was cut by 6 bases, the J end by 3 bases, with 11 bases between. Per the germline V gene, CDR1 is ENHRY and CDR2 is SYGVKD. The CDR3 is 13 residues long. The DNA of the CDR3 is TGTGCCATCAGCCAAAGCCGGGACTATGGCTACACCTTC. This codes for CAISQSRDYGYTF.

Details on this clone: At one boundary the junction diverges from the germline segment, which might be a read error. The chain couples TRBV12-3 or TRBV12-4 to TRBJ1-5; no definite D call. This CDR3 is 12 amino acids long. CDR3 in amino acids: CASSFSNQPQHF. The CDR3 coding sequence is TGTGCCAGCAGTTTTAGCAACCAGCCCCAGCATTTT.

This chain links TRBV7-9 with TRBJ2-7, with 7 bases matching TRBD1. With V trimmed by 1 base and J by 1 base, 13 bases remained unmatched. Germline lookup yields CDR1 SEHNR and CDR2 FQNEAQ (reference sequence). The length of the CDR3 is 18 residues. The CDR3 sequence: CASSLEGAIGGLSYEQYF. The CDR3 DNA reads TGTGCCAGCAGCTTAGAGGGGGCGATCGGTGGGTTATCCTACGAGCAGTACTTC.

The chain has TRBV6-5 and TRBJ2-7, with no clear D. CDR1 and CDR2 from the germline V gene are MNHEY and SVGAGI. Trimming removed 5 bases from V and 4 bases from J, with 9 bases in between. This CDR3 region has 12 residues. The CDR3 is CASSSVGYEQYF. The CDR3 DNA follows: TGTGCCAGCAGTAGCGTCGGATACGAGCAGTACTTC.

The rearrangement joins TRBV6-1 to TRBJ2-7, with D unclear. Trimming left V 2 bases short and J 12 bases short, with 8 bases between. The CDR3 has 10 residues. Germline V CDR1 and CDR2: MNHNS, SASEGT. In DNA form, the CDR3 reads TGTGCCAGCAGTGAAACGGTCTCGTACTTC. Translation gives CASSETVSYF.

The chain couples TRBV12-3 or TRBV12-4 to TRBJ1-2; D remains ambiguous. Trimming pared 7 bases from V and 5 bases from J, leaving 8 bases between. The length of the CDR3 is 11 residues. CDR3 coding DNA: TGTGCCAGCACGGAAGGATATGGCTACACCTTC. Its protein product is CASTEGYGYTF.

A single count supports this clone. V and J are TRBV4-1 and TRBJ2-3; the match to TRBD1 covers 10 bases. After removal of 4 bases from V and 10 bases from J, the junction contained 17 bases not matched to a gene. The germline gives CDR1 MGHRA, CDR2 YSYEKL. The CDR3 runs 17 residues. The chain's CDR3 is CASSLEFGTGVGIAQYF. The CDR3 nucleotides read TGCGCCAGCAGCCTAGAATTCGGGACAGGGGTTGGGATTGCGCAGTATTTT.

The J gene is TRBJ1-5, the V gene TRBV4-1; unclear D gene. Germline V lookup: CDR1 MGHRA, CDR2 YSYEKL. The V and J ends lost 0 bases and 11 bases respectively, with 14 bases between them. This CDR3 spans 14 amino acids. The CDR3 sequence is CASSQDPAGGSQHF. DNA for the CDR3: TGCGCCAGCAGCCAAGACCCGGCGGGTGGGTCCCAGCATTTT.

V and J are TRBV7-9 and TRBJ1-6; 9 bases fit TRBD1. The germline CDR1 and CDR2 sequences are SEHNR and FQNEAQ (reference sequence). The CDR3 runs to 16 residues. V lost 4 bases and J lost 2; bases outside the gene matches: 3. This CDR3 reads CASSSGTGTYNSPLHF. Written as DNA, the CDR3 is TGTGCCAGCAGCTCCGGGACAGGGACCTATAATTCACCCCTCCACTTT. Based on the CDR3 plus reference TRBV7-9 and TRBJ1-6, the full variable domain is DTGVSQNPRHKITKRGQNVTFRCDPISEHNRLYWYRQTLGQGPEFLTYFQNEAQLEKSRLLSDRFSAERPKGSFSTLEIQRTEQGDSAMYLCASSSGTGTYNSPLHFGNGTRLTVT.

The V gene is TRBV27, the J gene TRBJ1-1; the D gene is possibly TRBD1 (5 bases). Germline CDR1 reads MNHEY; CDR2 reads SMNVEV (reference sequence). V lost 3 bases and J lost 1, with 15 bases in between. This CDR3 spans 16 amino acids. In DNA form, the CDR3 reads TGTGCCAGCAGTTTTTCCTACAGGACCAGGAACACTGAAGCTTTCTTT. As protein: CASSFSYRTRNTEAFF.

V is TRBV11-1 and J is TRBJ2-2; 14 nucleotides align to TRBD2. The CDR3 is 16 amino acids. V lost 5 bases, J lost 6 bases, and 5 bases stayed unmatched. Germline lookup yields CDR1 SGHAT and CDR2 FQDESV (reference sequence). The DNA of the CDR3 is TGTGCCAGCAGCCGACTAGCGGGAGGGATCTCCGGGGAGCTGTTTTTT. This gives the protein CASSRLAGGISGELFF.